The TCR beta chain described here comes from a study of blood T cell repertoires in COVID-19. Study information: Italy, Spain and the United States were the sources of the convalescent and acute COVID-19 samples. T cells, B-cell-depleted T cells, or PBMCs provided the cDNA or gDNA that served as material.

Original handling: Nucleated cell number was recorded as an estimate derived from reference gene primer amplification. TCRdb's copy holds only in-frame clones and misses some; the assay was immunoSEQ multiplex PCR. V and J calls plus clone size are reproduced from that table; the DNA served to infer D and trimming. In the table there are a few hundred thousand clones, around 82% of which are singletons. The sequenced material came from peripheral blood. The receptor's source is a woman in her fifties or sixties with acute or convalescent COVID-19.

The CDR3 loop reads CASSQTGVTETQYF. The CDR3 region has the DNA TGCGCCAGCAGCCAAACAGGGGTAACGGAGACCCAGTACTTC. This rearrangement joins TRBV4-1 to TRBJ2-5, with 7 bases identical to TRBD1. Germline CDR1 and CDR2: MGHRA and YSYEKL. This CDR3 region has 14 residues. V lost 2 bases to trimming and J lost 5 bases; unmatched junction nucleotides: 5.